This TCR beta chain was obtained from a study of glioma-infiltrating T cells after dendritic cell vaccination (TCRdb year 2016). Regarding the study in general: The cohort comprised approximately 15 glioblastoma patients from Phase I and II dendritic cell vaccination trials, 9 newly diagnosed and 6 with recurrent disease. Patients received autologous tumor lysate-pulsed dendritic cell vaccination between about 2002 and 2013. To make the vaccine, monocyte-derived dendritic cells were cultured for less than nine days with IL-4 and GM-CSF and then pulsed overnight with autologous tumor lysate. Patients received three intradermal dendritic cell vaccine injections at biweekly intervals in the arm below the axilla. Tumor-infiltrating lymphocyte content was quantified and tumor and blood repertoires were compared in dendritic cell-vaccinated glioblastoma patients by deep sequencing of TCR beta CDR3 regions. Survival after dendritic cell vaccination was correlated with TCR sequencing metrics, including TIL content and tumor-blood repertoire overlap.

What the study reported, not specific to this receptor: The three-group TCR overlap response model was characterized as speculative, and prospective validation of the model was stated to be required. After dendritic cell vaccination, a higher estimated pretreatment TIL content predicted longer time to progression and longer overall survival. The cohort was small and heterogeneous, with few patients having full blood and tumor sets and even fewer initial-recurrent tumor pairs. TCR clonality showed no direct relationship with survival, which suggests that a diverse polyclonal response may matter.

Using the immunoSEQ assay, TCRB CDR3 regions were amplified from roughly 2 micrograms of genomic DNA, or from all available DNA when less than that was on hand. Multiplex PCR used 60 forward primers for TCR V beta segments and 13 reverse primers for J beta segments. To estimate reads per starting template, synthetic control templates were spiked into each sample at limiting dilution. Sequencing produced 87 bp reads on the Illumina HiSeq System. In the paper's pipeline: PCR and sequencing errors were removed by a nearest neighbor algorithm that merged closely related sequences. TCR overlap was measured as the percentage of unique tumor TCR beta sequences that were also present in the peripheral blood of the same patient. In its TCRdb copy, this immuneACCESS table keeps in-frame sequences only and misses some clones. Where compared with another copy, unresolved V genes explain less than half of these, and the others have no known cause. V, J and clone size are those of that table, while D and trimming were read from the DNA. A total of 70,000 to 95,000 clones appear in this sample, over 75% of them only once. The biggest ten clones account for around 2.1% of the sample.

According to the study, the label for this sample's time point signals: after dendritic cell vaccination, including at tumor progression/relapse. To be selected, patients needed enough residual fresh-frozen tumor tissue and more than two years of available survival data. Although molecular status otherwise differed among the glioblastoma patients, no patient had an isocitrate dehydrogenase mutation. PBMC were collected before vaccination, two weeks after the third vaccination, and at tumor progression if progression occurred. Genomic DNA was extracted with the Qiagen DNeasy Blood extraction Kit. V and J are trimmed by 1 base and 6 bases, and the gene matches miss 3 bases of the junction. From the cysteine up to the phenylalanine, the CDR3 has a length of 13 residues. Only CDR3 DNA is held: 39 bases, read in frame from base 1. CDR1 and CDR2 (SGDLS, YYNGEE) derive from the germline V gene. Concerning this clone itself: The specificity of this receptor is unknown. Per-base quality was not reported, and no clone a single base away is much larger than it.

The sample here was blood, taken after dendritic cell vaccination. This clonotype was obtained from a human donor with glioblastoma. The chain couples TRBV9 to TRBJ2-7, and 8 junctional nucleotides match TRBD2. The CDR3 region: CASSVSLAGEQYF. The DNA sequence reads TGTGCCAGCAGCGTAAGTCTAGCGGGCGAGCAGTACTTC.